Here is one T cell receptor (beta chain) with its context. The CDR3 runs 18 residues. Germline-derived CDR1 and CDR2 are MNHEY and SMNVEV (reference sequence). After removal of 2 bases from V and 2 bases from J, the junction contained 9 bases not matched to a gene. These data originate in a study of T-cell memory formation after mild COVID-19. 5'RACE primed from the constant segment yielded TCR alpha and TCR beta cDNA libraries bearing sample barcodes and UMIs. A single record per CDR3 protein comes from TCRdb applying MiXCR to the 5' RACE reads. This table holds under 550,000 distinct CDR3 sequences, 15% to 20% found once.

Specimen: PBMCs or a T cell subset sorted from them (not recorded which). The V and J genes are TRBV27 and TRBJ2-1, with 10 bases fitting TRBD2. The clonotype comes from an adult woman who had mild COVID-19 (a few samples of this study predate the infection). Cell type and time point are not known. CDR3 coding DNA: TGTGCCAGCAGTTTAGTCCCTAGCGGGAGTACCCCCTACAATGAGCAGTTCTTC. This gives the protein CASSLVPSGSTPYNEQFF.